The text below deals with one T cell receptor beta chain. Its antigen is as yet unknown. The sample comes from a study of blood T cells in healthy people across ages. The use of a sample-barcoded 5' primer and a J-beta primer mix characterized a second PCR of about 6 to 12 cycles. TCRdb itself ran the 5' RACE reads through MiXCR, one entry per CDR3 protein. Of about 680,000 distinct CDR3 sequences in the sample, roughly 50% were seen once. Study-wide points: Unknown CMV status may confound age-related changes in expanded clones.

The V gene lost 5 bases and the J gene lost 7 bases, with 21 bases spanning the gap. From germline, CDR1 is SGHVS and CDR2 FNYEAQ. This CDR3 spans 15 amino acids. Sample: blood. The TCR originated in a woman aged 60-75 years in good health. The chain recombines TRBV7-6 with TRBJ2-7; D is perhaps TRBD2 (5 bases). This chain's CDR3 is CASSPGAGQLREQYF. The DNA for the CDR3 is TGTGCCAGCAGCCCAGGCGCGGGTCAACTGCGGGAGCAGTACTTC.